This T cell receptor beta chain was sequenced in a study of cytomegalovirus exposure and HLA in healthy donors. Study context: Membership in the Caucasian-associated ancestry cluster was found for about four fifths of almost 400 genotyped donors.

Amplification used 60 Vbeta primers and 13 Jbeta primers. Clones were read by immunoSEQ multiplex PCR, and TCRdb kept only the in-frame ones, dropping some. The table records approximately 170,000 clones, over 70% of them present only once. Unmatched junction bases numbered 10, after V lost 1 base and J lost 1 base. Germline V gene sequence: CDR1 MGHRA, CDR2 YSYEKL. The CDR3 totals 18 residues. This TCR was sampled from a man aged 45-65 years in good health and CMV-seropositive. This rearrangement joins TRBV4-1 to TRBJ2-1, with TRBD2 matching 7 bases. Sequencing used PBMCs. CDR3 bases: TGCGCCAGCAGCCAAGGGATGGCGGGGGTTAGGTCCTACAATGAGCAGTTCTTC. Its translation is CASSQGMAGVRSYNEQFF.